This entry lists 21 T cell receptor beta chains sequenced from one sample in a study of T cells in Graves' hyperthyroidism and ophthalmopathy. It was RNA transcripts that yielded the amplified TCR beta CDR3 regions. TCR CDR3 underwent first-round RT-PCR with the HTBI primer set. MiXCR was run by TCRdb on the multiplex PCR reads, yielding one entry per CDR3 protein. The repertoire consists of about 210,000 distinct CDR3 sequences, with about a sixth occurring once and the leading ten covering approximately 46%. The sequenced sample was blood. Source of these receptors: a man in his fifties with Graves' hyperthyroidism.

Comments on this clonotype: Relative to the germline gene, one junction end is altered; a read error may explain this. V gene TRBV7-9 combines with J gene TRBJ2-2, with D perhaps matching TRBD1 or TRBD2 (5 bases each). Germline V gene lookup returns CDR1 SEHNR and CDR2 FQNEAQ (reference sequence). This CDR3 comprises 15 residues. CDR3 region: CASSPPGRYTGELFF. CDR3 sequence (DNA): TGTGCCAGCAGCCCCCCGGGGCGGTACACCGGGGAACTGTTTTTT.

As to this clonotype: A much larger clone lies a single base off, so this may be a read error. The conserved closing phenylalanine or tryptophan is absent in this CDR3, likely reflecting a read error. This rearrangement joins TRBV7-9 to TRBJ1-2; 7 bases are a match to TRBD1. Germline V gives CDR1 SEHNR, CDR2 FQNEAQ (reference sequence). V was pared by 7 bases and J by 4 bases, with 6 bases of the junction left unmatched. CDR3 length equals 13 residues. CDR3 in amino acids: CASTAGGSYGYTL. The CDR3 DNA is TGTGCCAGCACTGCAGGGGGGAGCTATGGCTACACCCTC.

This clonotype has ten or more counts. This chain links TRBV7-9 with TRBJ2-1; 8 nucleotides align to TRBD2. Germline loops: CDR1 SEHNR, CDR2 FQNEAQ (reference sequence). There are 16 residues in the CDR3. Trimming took 8 bases from V and 0 from J; bases not matched to a gene: 9. The CDR3 sequence is CASPEGREGSYNEQFF. The CDR3 region has the DNA TGTGCCAGCCCCGAGGGCCGGGAGGGCTCCTACAATGAGCAGTTCTTC.

This clonotype was found many times. The chain links TRBV28 to TRBJ2-1, with a possible D match to TRBD2 (6 bases). V gave up 1 base and J gave up 9 bases, with 19 bases separating them. CDR3 length: 16 residues. Germline V lookup: CDR1 MDHEN, CDR2 SYDVKM. Written as DNA, the CDR3 is TGTGCCAGCAGTTTATCTGGAGGGACCCACCGGGGTGAGCAGTTCTTC. It is translated as CASSLSGGTHRGEQFF.

This clonotype was found many times. The genes are TRBV9 and TRBJ2-1, with 7 bases that match TRBD1. Germline V gene lookup returns CDR1 SGDLS and CDR2 YYNGEE. The CDR3 sequence is 16 residues long. With V trimmed by 0 bases and J by 1 base, 4 bases remained unmatched. CDR3 protein: CASSVESRGSYNEQFF. CDR3 sequence (DNA): TGTGCCAGCAGCGTAGAGAGCAGGGGGTCCTACAATGAGCAGTTCTTC. Full variable domain (rest looked up from reference TRBV9 and TRBJ2-1): DSGVTQTPKHLITATGQRVTLRCSPRSGDLSVYWYQQSLDQGLQFLIQYYNGEERAKGNILERFSAQQFPDLHSELNLSSLELGDSALYFCASSVESRGSYNEQFFGPGTRLTVL.

The sample holds many counts of this clonotype. The J gene is TRBJ2-7, the V gene TRBV7-2, with TRBD1 identical over 7 bases. Germline V gives CDR1 SGHTA, CDR2 FQGNSA. J lost 8 bases, V lost 5 bases, and 9 bases had no gene match. CDR3 size: 13 residues. For the CDR3, the DNA is TGTGCCAGCAGCCCCGAGACAGGGACCAAGCAGTACTTC. Translating it yields CASSPETGTKQYF.

CDR3 bases: TGTGCCAGCAGCTTAGCAGCGGGAGGGCCACGAAACATTCAGTACTTC. Translating it yields CASSLAAGGPRNIQYF. The V call is TRBV11-2, the J call TRBJ2-4, with 10 bases lining up with TRBD2. In germline, CDR1 is SGHAT, CDR2 FQNNGV. This CDR3 is built from 16 residues. The V segment lost 1 base and the J segment 6 bases; nucleotides outside the gene matches: 6.

A few counts support this clonotype. The chain recombines TRBV27 with TRBJ1-6, with D possibly matching TRBD1 (6 bases). The germline gives CDR1 MNHEY, CDR2 SMNVEV (reference sequence). The CDR3 is made up of 15 amino acids. V was shortened by 9 bases and J by 7 bases, with 19 bases between the two germline ends. In DNA form, the CDR3 reads TGTGCCAGTCCCCCCGAGGACAGCCTAAATTCACCCCTCCACTTT. Its translation: CASPPEDSLNSPLHF.

This clonotype was found a few times. The V gene is TRBV6-1, the J gene TRBJ2-7, with 10 bases identical to TRBD1. V shed 8 bases and J 1 base; nucleotides not matched to a gene: 8. The CDR3 loop spans 15 amino acids. CDR1 MNHNS and CDR2 SASEGT come from the germline V gene. The CDR3 DNA reads TGTGCCAGCGCCCGCGGGACAGGGGCTTCCTACGAGCAGTACTTC. This gives the protein CASARGTGASYEQYF.

V gene TRBV6-9 combines with J gene TRBJ2-7; D gene uncertain. V was cut by 3 bases and J by 2 bases, with 8 bases left in between. CDR3 length: 13 residues. CDR1 and CDR2 from the germline V gene are MNHGY and SVAAGI. The CDR3 bases are TGTGCCAGCAGTTACCTGAGCCCCTACGAGCAGTACTTC. Protein sequence: CASSYLSPYEQYF.

In its sample, this clonotype was seen many times. The V call is TRBV12-3 or TRBV12-4, the J call TRBJ1-2, with D tentatively TRBD1 (5 bases). The CDR3 covers 13 residues. Trimming stripped 6 bases from V and 7 bases from J, with 15 bases between. CDR3 in DNA: TGTGCCAGCAGCCGTCAGGGATTAGGTGGCTACACCTTC. This codes for CASSRQGLGGYTF.

The chain is built from TRBV5-8 and TRBJ2-3, with 10 bases aligning to TRBD2. This CDR3 has 15 amino acids. The germline V gene encodes CDR1 SGHTS and CDR2 YDEGEE. V trimming: 4 bases; J trimming: 5 bases; junction bases outside the gene matches: 7. The CDR3 protein is CASSIGLAELDTQYF. The CDR3 DNA reads TGTGCCAGCAGCATAGGACTAGCGGAGTTAGATACGCAGTATTTT.

This clonotype was counted at least ten times. The chain combines TRBV12-3 or TRBV12-4 with TRBJ2-7, with no clear D. The CDR3 runs 13 residues. Trimming took off 3 bases at V and 1 base at J, with 7 bases between the two ends. The CDR3, as DNA: TGTGCCAGCAGTTTGCTCGGATCCTACGAGCAGTACTTC. It encodes CASSLLGSYEQYF.

This clonotype was counted between two and nine times. The gene calls are TRBV28 and TRBJ1-5; TRBD1 is a possible D gene (6 bases). The CDR3 extends over 14 amino acids. Trimming removed 1 base from V and 6 bases from J, with 10 bases in between. CDR1 is MDHEN, CDR2 SYDVKM, per germline. The CDR3 sequence: CASSLLGAPQPQHF. In nucleotides, the CDR3 is TGTGCCAGCAGTTTATTGGGGGCTCCTCAGCCCCAGCATTTT.

This clonotype was found many times. This chain connects TRBV28 to TRBJ2-7; D is possibly TRBD1 (6 bases). The CDR3 is made up of 15 amino acids. Trimming stripped 6 bases from V and 7 bases from J, with 22 bases between. Per the germline V gene, CDR1 is MDHEN and CDR2 is SYDVKM. Written as DNA, the CDR3 is TGTGCCAGCAGCCTAACTAGTGGGGGCCCTCGGGAGCAGTACTTC. This codes for CASSLTSGGPREQYF.

The CDR3 coding sequence is TGTGCCAGCAGTATTACCAGGGGACCTAATGAAAAACTGTTTTTT. Amino acid sequence: CASSITRGPNEKLFF. This chain connects TRBV7-9 to TRBJ1-4; a weak D match, TRBD1 (6 bases). The germline CDR1 and CDR2 sequences are SEHNR and FQNEAQ (reference sequence). The germline V and J ends were trimmed by 6 bases and 3 bases, with 14 bases remaining between them. This CDR3 is 15 amino acids long.

The table lists this clonotype with many counts. This chain connects TRBV9 to TRBJ1-2; no definite D call. There are 14 residues in the CDR3. CDR1 SGDLS and CDR2 YYNGEE come from the germline V gene. The V end lost 4 bases, the J end lost 1 base, and 11 bases lay between the germline ends. CDR3 nucleotides: TGTGCCAGCAGCAAAAGGGATGTTAACTATGGCTACACCTTC. It specifies CASSKRDVNYGYTF.

This clonotype was counted at least ten times. The chain couples TRBV12-3 or TRBV12-4 to TRBJ2-5; 8 nucleotides line up with TRBD2. The length of the CDR3 is 19 residues. The J segment lost 9 bases and the V segment lost 2 bases, leaving 23 bases of the junction unmatched. The CDR3 bases are TGTGCCAGCAGTTTAATCTGGAGGCGGGAATACGCGCGGGAGGAGGCCCAGTACTTC. Its translation is CASSLIWRREYAREEAQYF.

This clonotype showed up many times. The J gene is TRBJ1-5, the V gene TRBV12-3 or TRBV12-4; D call uncertain. V was cut by 6 bases and J by 6 bases, with 12 bases left in between. The CDR3 spans 13 residues. CDR3 nucleotides: TGTGCCAGCAGCTACGCTTGGGGTCAGCCCCAGCATTTT. Translation: CASSYAWGQPQHF.

The chain couples TRBV18 to TRBJ1-1, with D hard to call. Germline loops: CDR1 KGHSH, CDR2 LQKENI. CDR3 length equals 14 residues. V was pared by 1 base and J by 6 bases, with 12 bases between. CDR3 DNA sequence: TGTGCCAGCTCACCACAAGGGAATGGCGCTGAAGCTTTCTTT. It specifies CASSPQGNGAEAFF.

This clonotype was detected a few times. The chain links TRBV28 to TRBJ1-1, with D tentatively TRBD1 (6 bases). Germline CDR1 is MDHEN and CDR2 is SYDVKM. The CDR3 extends over 14 amino acids. Trimming stripped 5 bases from V and 8 bases from J, with 18 bases between. CDR3 region: CASSVMGGGLEAFF. CDR3 DNA: TGTGCCAGCAGTGTTATGGGGGGGGGGCTGGAAGCTTTCTTT.